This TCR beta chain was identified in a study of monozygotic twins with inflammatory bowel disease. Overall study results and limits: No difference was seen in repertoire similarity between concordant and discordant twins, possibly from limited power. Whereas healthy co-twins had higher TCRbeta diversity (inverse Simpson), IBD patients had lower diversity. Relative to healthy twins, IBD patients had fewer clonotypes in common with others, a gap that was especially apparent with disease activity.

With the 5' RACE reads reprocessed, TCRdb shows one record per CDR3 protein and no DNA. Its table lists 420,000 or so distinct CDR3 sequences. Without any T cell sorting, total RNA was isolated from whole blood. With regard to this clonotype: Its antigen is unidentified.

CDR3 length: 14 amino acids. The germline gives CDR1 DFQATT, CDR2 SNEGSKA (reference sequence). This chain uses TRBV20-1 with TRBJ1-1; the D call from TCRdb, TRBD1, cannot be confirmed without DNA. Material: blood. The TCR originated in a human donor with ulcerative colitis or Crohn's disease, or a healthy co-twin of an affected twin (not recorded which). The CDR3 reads CSAPTGTANTEAFF.